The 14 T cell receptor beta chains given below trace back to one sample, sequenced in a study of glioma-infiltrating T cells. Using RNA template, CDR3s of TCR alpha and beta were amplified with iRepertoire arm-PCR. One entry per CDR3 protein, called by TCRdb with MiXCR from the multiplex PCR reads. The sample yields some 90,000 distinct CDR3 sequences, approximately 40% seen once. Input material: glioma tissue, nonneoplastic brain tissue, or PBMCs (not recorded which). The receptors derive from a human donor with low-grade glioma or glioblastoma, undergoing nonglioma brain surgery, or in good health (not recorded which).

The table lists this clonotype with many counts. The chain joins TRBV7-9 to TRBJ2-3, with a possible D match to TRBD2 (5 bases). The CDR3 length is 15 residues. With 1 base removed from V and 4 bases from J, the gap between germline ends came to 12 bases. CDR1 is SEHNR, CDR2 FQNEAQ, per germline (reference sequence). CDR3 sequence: CASSLVRGLADTQYF. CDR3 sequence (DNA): TGTGCCAGCAGCTTAGTACGGGGTCTGGCAGATACGCAGTATTTT.

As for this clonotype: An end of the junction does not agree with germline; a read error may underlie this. CDR3 coding DNA: TGTGCCAGCAGTTTCTTTGGCCCAGGACGGGAAAAGCTGTATTTT. This translates into CASSFFGPGREKLYF. The rearrangement links TRBV27 to TRBJ1-4; no definite D call. This CDR3 has 15 residues. CDR1 is MNHEY, CDR2 SMNVEV, per germline (reference sequence).

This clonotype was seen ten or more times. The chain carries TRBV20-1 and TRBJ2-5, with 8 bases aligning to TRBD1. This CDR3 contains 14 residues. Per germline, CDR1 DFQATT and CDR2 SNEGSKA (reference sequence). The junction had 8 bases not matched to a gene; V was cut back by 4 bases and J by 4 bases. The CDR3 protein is CSAKSTGERETQYF. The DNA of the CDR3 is TGCAGTGCTAAATCGACAGGGGAAAGAGAGACCCAGTACTTC.

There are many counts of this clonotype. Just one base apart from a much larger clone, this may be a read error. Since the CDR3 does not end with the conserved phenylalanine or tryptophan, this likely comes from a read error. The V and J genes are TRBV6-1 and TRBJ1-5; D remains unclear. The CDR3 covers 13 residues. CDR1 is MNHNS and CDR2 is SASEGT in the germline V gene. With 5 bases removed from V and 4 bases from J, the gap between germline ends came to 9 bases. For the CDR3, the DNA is TGTGCCAGCAGTTCCAACCCGAATCAGCCCCAGCATTCT. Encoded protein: CASSSNPNQPQHS.

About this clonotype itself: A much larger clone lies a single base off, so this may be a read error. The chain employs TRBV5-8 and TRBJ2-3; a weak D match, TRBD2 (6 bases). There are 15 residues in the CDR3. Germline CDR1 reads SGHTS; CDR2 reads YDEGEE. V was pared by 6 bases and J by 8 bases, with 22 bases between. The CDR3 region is CASTPGEGRPGTQYF. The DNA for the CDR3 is TGTGCCAGCACTCCTGGAGAGGGGAGGCCAGGTACGCAGTATTTT.

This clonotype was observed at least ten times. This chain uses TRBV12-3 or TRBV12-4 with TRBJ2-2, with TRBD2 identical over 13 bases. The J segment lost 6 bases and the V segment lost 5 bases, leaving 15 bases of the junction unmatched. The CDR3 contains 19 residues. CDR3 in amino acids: CASSPRPGLAGFPAGELFF. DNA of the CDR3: TGTGCCAGCAGTCCCCGGCCGGGACTAGCGGGATTTCCCGCCGGGGAGCTGTTTTTT.

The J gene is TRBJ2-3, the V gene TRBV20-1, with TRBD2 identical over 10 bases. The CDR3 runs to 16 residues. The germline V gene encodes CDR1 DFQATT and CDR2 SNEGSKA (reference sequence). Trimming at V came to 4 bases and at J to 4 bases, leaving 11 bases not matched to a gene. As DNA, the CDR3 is TGCAGTGCTATAGCGGGAGGACGTACGAACCCAGATACGCAGTATTTT. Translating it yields CSAIAGGRTNPDTQYF.

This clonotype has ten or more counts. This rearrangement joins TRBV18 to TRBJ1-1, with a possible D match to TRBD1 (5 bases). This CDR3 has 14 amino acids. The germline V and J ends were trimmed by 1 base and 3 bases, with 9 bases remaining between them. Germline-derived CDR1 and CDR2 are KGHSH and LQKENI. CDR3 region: CASSPRTGHTEAFF. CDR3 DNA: TGTGCCAGCTCACCACGTACAGGCCACACTGAAGCTTTCTTT.

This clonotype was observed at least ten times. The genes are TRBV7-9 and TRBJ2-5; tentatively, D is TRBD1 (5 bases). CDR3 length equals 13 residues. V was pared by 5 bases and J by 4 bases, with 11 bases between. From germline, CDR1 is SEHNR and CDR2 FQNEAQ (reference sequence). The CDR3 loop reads CASSLWGGETQYF. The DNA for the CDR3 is TGTGCCAGCAGCCTCTGGGGCGGAGAGACCCAGTACTTC.

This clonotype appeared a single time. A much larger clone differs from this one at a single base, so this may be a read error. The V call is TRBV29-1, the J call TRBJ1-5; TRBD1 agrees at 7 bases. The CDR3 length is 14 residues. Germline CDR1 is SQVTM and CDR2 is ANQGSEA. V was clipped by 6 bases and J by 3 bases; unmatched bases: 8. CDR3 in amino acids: CSVGDRATNQPQHF. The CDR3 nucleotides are TGCAGCGTGGGCGACAGGGCTACCAATCAGCCCCAGCATTTT.

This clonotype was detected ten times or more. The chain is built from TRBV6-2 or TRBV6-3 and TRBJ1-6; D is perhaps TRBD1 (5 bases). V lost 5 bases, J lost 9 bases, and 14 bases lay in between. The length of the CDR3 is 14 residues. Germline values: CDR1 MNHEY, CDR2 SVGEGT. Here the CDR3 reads CASSLRDGVSPLHF. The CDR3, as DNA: TGTGCCAGCAGTCTTCGGGACGGCGTTTCACCCCTCCACTTT.

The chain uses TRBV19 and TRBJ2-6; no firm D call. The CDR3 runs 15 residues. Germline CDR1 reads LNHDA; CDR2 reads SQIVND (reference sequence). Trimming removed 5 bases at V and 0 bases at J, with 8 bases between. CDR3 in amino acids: CASSPSSSGANVLTF. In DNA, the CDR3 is TGTGCCAGTAGTCCTAGTAGCTCTGGGGCCAACGTCCTGACTTTC.

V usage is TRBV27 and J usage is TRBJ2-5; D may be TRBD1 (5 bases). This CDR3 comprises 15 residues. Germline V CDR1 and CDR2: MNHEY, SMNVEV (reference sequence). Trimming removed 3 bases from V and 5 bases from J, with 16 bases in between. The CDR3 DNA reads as TGTGCCAGCAGTTTTTTTCAGGGCTTGGGGGAGACCCAGTACTTC. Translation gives CASSFFQGLGETQYF.

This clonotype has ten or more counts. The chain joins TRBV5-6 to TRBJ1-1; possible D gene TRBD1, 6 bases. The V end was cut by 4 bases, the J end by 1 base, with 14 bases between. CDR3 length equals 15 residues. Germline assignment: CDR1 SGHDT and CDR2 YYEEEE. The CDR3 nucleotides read TGTGCCAGCAGCAAACAGGGCTTTTGGAACACTGAAGCTTTCTTT. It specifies CASSKQGFWNTEAFF.